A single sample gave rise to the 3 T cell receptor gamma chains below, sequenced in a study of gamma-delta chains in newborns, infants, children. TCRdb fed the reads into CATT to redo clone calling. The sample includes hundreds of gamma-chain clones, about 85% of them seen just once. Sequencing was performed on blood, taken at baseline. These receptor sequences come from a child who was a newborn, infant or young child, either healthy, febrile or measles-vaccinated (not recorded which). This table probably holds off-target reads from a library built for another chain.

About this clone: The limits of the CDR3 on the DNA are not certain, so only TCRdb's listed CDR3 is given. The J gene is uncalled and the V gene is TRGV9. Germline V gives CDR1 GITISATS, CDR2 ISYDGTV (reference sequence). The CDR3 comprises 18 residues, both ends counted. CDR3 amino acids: CACDTVATGAPLTAQLFF.

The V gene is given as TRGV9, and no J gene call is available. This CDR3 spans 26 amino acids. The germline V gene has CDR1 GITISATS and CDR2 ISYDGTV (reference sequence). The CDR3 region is CACDPVRGASSWDTRQMFFGTSIKLF. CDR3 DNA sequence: TGTGCCTGTGACCCCGTAAGGGGGGCTAGCTCCTGGGACACCCGACAGATGTTTTTCGGAACTAGCATCAAACTCTTC.

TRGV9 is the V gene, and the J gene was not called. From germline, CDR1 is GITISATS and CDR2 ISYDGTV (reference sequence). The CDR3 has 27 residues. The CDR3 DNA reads TGTGCCTGTGACCAACTGGGGGATACGCTCGGCTCCTGGGACACCCGACAGATGTTTTTCGGAACTAGCATCAAACTCTTC. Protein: CACDQLGDTLGSWDTRQMFFGTSIKLF.